The 12 T cell receptor beta chains in this list originate from one sample, sequenced in a study of vaccination and CD4 T cells after COVID-19. The Oncomine TCR Beta short-read assay sequenced DNA from cultured CD4+ T cells. TCRdb redid the calling of the PCR reads with MiXCR, one entry per CDR3 protein. Seen here are roughly 16,000 distinct CDR3 sequences, 55% to 85% observed once, and the top ten hold 9.5% to 13%. The treatment: approximately nine-day PBMC culture with coronavirus spike peptide pools or control peptides (ViraFEST assay). What these receptors recognize is not known. Material for sequencing was CD4+ T cells from blood, cultured in vitro. These receptors were collected from a human donor who had recovered from COVID-19.

The chain combines TRBV6-2 or TRBV6-3 with TRBJ1-2; TRBD1 might be the D (5 bases). V was cut by 1 base and J by 4 bases, with 10 bases left in between. The CDR3 has 14 amino acids. The germline CDR1 and CDR2 sequences are MNHEY and SVGEGT. This CDR3 is CASSYYGGAYGYTF. In DNA, the CDR3 is TGTGCCAGCAGTTACTATGGAGGGGCCTATGGCTACACCTTC.

V and J are TRBV6-2 or TRBV6-3 and TRBJ2-6; no firm D call. There are 14 residues in the CDR3. Between the trimmed V and J ends, which lost 2 bases and 2 bases, there was a span of 4 bases. Germline V gene lookup returns CDR1 MNHEY and CDR2 SVGEGT. CDR3 loop: CASSYAAGANVLTF. In DNA form, the CDR3 reads TGTGCCAGCAGTTACGCAGCTGGGGCCAACGTCCTGACTTTC.

The chain carries TRBV4-2 and TRBJ2-5, with unresolved D. This CDR3 has 15 amino acids. Per germline, CDR1 LGHNA and CDR2 YNFKEQ. V shed 1 base and J shed 2 bases, with 11 bases lying between them. The CDR3 reads CASSQGSTKQETQYF. CDR3 DNA: TGTGCCAGCAGCCAAGGATCCACTAAACAAGAGACCCAGTACTTC.

The chain couples TRBV20-1 to TRBJ2-5; 7 bases are a match to TRBD1. There are 16 residues in the CDR3. With 6 bases clipped from V and 2 bases from J, the junction kept 15 bases outside the gene matches. Germline-derived CDR1 and CDR2 are DFQATT and SNEGSKA (reference sequence). The CDR3 DNA reads as TGCAGTGCCACAGGGGCGGGCGGTCTTCTACAAGAGACCCAGTACTTC. This translates into CSATGAGGLLQETQYF.

There are a few counts of this clonotype. The rearrangement links TRBV28 to TRBJ2-1, with a weak D call TRBD1 (5 bases). Per the germline V gene, CDR1 is MDHEN and CDR2 is SYDVKM. V lost 3 bases and J 0 bases, leaving 12 bases between the germline ends. The CDR3 contains 16 residues. CDR3 DNA sequence: TGTGCCAGCAGTTTTCAGGGCGCCAGCTCCTACAATGAGCAGTTCTTC. Its protein product is CASSFQGASSYNEQFF.

The chain carries TRBV19 and TRBJ1-5; possibly TRBD1 for D (5 bases). The CDR3 has 15 residues. From germline, CDR1 is LNHDA and CDR2 SQIVND (reference sequence). V lost 5 bases and J 0 bases, leaving 11 bases between the germline ends. CDR3 loop: CASSGGGFSNQPQHF. CDR3 DNA sequence: TGTGCCAGTAGTGGGGGAGGGTTTAGCAATCAGCCCCAGCATTTT.

The genes are TRBV7-9 and TRBJ1-3, with 7 bases lining up with TRBD1. Unmatched junction bases numbered 6, after V lost 5 bases and J lost 2 bases. Germline assignment: CDR1 SEHNR and CDR2 FQNEAQ (reference sequence). The CDR3 is 15 amino acids. The CDR3 DNA reads as TGTGCCAGCAGCCTAACAGGGACAGCTGGAAACACCATATATTTT. Translating gives CASSLTGTAGNTIYF.

This chain links TRBV20-1 with TRBJ2-1, with TRBD2 matching 8 bases. V lost 3 bases to trimming and J lost 2 bases; unmatched junction nucleotides: 9. The CDR3 has 16 residues. Germline loops: CDR1 DFQATT, CDR2 SNEGSKA (reference sequence). The CDR3 DNA reads TGCAGTGCTAGGACGTCCTTAGCGGGAACCTACAATGAGCAGTTCTTC. It yields the protein CSARTSLAGTYNEQFF.

This clonotype was seen once. The chain recombines TRBV7-2 with TRBJ2-3; 8 nucleotides line up with TRBD2. CDR3 length: 14 residues. The V gene end was trimmed by 3 bases and the J gene end by 7 bases; junction bases not matched to a gene: 6. The germline gives CDR1 SGHTA, CDR2 FQGNSA. For the CDR3, the DNA is TGTGCCAGCAGCTTGGGACTAGGTCCCAATACGCAGTATTTT. Its protein product is CASSLGLGPNTQYF.

The chain has TRBV7-3 and TRBJ2-1; 11 nucleotides agree with TRBD2. The germline gives CDR1 SGHTA, CDR2 FQGTGA. This CDR3 is 19 amino acids long. Trimming removed 1 base from V and 5 bases from J; junction bases left unmatched: 13. CDR3 DNA sequence: TGTGCCAGCAGCTTAAGAGGGGCGACTAGCGGGACTAGCCACAATGAGCAGTTCTTC. The encoded protein is CASSLRGATSGTSHNEQFF. Using reference TRBV7-3 and TRBJ2-1 for the parts outside the CDR3, the full variable domain is GAGVSQTPSNKVTEKGKYVELRCDPISGHTALYWYRQSLGQGPEFLIYFQGTGAADDSGLPNDRFFAVRPEGSVSTLKIQRTERGDSAVYLCASSLRGATSGTSHNEQFFGPGTRLTVL.

V usage is TRBV7-3 and J usage is TRBJ1-5; D call uncertain. Trimming pared 2 bases from V and 9 bases from J, leaving 11 bases between. Germline V gene lookup returns CDR1 SGHTA and CDR2 FQGTGA. The CDR3 runs to 13 residues. The CDR3 is CASSLLAWGPQHF. The CDR3 DNA sequence: TGTGCCAGCAGCTTATTGGCCTGGGGGCCCCAGCATTTT.

V and J are TRBV6-2 or TRBV6-3 and TRBJ1-1; D possibly corresponds to TRBD1 (5 bases). In germline, CDR1 is MNHEY, CDR2 SVGEGT. The CDR3 length is 13 residues. V was pared by 6 bases and J by 5 bases, with 13 bases between. The CDR3 region is CASRSGVRTEAFF. The CDR3 DNA follows: TGTGCCAGCAGATCGGGGGTGCGGACTGAAGCTTTCTTT.